The TCR beta chain described here comes from a study of esophageal squamous cell carcinoma under preoperative chemotherapy. Study background: Samples included peripheral blood T cells as well as tumor-infiltrating lymphocytes. General study points: Clonal contraction, more than amplification, hit abundant clones after paclitaxel-nedaplatin.

The time point here: after preoperative PTX-NDP chemotherapy. The sample holds many counts of this clonotype. Its specificity is not known. Using its own MiXCR run on the PCR reads, TCRdb lists one record per CDR3 protein. The repertoire has tens of thousands of distinct CDR3 sequences, 40% to 60% of them found once; the top ten carry 20% to 25%. This sample was taken from a patient given preoperative chemotherapy. The receptor's source is a human donor with esophageal squamous cell carcinoma. The donor label of this sample is uncertain.

CDR3 region: CASSYNPGGWEQETQYF. The CDR3 DNA sequence: TGTGCCAGCAGTTACAATCCCGGAGGGTGGGAGCAAGAGACCCAGTACTTC. This sequence joins TRBV6-2 or TRBV6-3 and TRBJ2-5; D possibly corresponds to TRBD2 (6 bases). The CDR3 loop spans 17 amino acids. CDR1 MNHEY and CDR2 SVGEGT come from the germline V gene. Trimming shortened V by 2 bases and J by 2 bases, and 18 bases separated the two germline ends.